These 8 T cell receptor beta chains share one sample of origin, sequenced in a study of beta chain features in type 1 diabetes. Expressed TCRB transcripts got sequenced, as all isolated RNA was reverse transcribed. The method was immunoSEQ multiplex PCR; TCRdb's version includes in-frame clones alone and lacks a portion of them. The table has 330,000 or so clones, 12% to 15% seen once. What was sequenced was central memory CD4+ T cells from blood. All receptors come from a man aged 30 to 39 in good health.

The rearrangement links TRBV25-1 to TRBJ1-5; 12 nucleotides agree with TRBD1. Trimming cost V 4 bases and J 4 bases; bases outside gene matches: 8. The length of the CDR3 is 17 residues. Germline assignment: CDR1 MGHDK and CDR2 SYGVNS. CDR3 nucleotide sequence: TGTGCCAGCAGTGCGCCGGGACAGGGGGCCTCTAATCAGCCCCAGCATTTT. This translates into CASSAPGQGASNQPQHF.

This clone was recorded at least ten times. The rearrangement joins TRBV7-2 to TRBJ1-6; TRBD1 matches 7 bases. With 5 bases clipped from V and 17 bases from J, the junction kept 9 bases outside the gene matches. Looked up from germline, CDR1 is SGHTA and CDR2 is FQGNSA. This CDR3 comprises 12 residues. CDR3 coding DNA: TGTGCCAGCAGCGTCCTACAGGGGAAAATCCACTTT. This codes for CASSVLQGKIHF.

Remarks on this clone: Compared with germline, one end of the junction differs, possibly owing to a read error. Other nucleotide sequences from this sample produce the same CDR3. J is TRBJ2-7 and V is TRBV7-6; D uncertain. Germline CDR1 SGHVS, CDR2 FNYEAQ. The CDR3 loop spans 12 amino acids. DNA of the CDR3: TGTGCCAGTAGCTTAGTGGCAGGAAAGCAGTACTTC. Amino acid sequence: CASSLVAGKQYF.

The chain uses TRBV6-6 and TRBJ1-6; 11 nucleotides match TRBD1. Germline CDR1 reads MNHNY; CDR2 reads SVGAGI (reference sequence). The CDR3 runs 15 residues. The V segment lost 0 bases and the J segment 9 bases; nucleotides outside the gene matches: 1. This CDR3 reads CASSYSGTGGSPLHF. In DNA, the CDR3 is TGTGCCAGCAGTTACTCCGGGACAGGGGGTTCACCCCTCCACTTT.

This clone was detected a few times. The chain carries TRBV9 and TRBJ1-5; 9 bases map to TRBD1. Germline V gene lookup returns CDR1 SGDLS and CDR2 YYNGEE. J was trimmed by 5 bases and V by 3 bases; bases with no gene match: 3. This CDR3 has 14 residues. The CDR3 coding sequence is TGTGCCAGCAGCGGCCGGGACAGGGATCAGCCCCAGCATTTT. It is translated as CASSGRDRDQPQHF.

The CDR3 region has the DNA TGTGCCTGGAGTGTACCTACAGGATATGAGACCCAGTACTTC. Its protein product is CAWSVPTGYETQYF. V usage is TRBV30 and J usage is TRBJ2-5; D is possibly TRBD1 (5 bases). The CDR3 consists of 14 residues. V lost 0 bases and J lost 5, with 13 bases in between. Per the germline V gene, CDR1 is GTSNPN and CDR2 is SVGIG (reference sequence).

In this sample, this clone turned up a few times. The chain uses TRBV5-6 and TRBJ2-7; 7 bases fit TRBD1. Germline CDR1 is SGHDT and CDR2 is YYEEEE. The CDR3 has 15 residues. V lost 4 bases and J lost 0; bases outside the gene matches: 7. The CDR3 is CASSRPGTDSYEQYF. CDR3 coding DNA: TGTGCCAGCAGCCGTCCCGGGACAGACTCCTACGAGCAGTACTTC.

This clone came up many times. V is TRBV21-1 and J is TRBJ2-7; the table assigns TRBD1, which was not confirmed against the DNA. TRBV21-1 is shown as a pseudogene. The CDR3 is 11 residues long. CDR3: CASSNKGEQYV. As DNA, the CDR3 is TGTGCCAGCAGCAATAAGGGGGAGCAGTACGTC.